This T cell receptor beta chain was observed in a study of T cells in Graves' hyperthyroidism and ophthalmopathy. This clonotype was picked up many times. TCR beta CDR3 regions were amplified from RNA. HTBI primers were employed in a first-round RT-PCR of the TCR CDR3. MiXCR, applied by TCRdb to the multiplex PCR reads, yields one record per CDR3 protein. Of hundreds of thousands of distinct CDR3 sequences in the sample, under 20% are singletons; the top ten hold around 4%. No progression to ophthalmopathy during 18 months of follow-up defined stable disease. Thyroid ultrasound and orbital computed tomography, with clinical symptoms and serum thyroxine and TRAb, informed diagnoses. This receptor was taken from a woman in her 30s with Graves' hyperthyroidism. The sequencing sample was made of blood.

The CDR3 reads CASSPPSGNEQFF. CDR3 bases: TGTGCCAGCTCACCACCGTCGGGGAATGAGCAGTTCTTC. The genes are TRBV18 and TRBJ2-1; perhaps TRBD2 as D (5 bases). Germline-derived CDR1 and CDR2 are KGHSH and LQKENI. Trimming left V 0 bases short and J 7 bases short, with 7 bases between. The CDR3 totals 13 residues. The full variable domain, rest sourced from reference TRBV18 and TRBJ2-1, is NAGVMQNPRHLVRRRGQEARLRCSPMKGHSHVYWYRQLPEEGLKFMVYLQKENIIDESGMPKERFSAEFPKEGPSILRIQQVVRGDSAAYFCASSPPSGNEQFFGPGTRLTVL.